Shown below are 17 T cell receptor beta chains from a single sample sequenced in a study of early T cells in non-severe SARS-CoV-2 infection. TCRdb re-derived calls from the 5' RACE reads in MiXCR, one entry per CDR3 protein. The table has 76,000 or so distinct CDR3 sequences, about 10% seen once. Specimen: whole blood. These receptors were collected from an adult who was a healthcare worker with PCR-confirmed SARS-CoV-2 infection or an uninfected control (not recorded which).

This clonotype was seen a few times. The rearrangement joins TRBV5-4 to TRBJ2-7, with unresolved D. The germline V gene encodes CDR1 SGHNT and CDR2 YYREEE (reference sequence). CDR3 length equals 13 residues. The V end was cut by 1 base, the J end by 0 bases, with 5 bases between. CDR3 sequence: CASSLRNSYEQYF. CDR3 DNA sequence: TGTGCCAGCAGCTTGAGGAACTCCTACGAGCAGTACTTC.

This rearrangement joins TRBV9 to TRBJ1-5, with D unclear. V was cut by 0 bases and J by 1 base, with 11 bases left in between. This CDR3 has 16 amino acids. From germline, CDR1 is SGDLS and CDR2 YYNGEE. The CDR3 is CASSVGLDPSNQPQHF. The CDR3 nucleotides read TGTGCCAGCAGCGTAGGTCTGGATCCGAGCAATCAGCCCCAGCATTTT.

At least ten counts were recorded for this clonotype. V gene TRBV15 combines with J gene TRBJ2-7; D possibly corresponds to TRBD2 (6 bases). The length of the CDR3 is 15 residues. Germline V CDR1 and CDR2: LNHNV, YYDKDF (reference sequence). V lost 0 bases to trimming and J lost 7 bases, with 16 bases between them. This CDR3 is CATSRDGTSSGEQYF. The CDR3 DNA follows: TGTGCCACCAGCAGAGATGGGACTTCCAGCGGGGAGCAGTACTTC.

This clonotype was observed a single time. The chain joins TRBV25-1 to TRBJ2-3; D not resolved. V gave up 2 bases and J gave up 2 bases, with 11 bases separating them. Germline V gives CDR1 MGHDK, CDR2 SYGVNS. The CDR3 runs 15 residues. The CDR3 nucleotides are TGTGCCAGCAGTGAAAGCCCGCACCACACAGATACGCAGTATTTT. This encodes CASSESPHHTDTQYF.

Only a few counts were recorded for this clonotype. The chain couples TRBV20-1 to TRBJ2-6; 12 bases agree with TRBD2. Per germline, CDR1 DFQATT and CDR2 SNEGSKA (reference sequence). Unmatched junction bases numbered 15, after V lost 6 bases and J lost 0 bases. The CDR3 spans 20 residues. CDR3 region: CSALKGRGLAGSSGANVLTF. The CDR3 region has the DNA TGCAGTGCCCTGAAGGGAAGGGGACTAGCGGGTAGCTCTGGGGCCAACGTCCTGACTTTC.

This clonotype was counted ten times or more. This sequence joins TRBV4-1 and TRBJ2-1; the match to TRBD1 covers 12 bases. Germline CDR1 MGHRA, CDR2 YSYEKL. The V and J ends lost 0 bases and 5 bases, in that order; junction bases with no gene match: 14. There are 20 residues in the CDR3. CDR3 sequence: CASSQDPSGTGGRINNEQFF. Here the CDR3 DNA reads TGCGCCAGCAGCCAAGATCCTTCCGGGACAGGGGGCCGAATTAACAATGAGCAGTTCTTC.

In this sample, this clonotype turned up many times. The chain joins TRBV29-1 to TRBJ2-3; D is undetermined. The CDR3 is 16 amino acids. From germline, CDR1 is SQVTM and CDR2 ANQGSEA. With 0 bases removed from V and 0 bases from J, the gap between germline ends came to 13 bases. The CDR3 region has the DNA TGCAGCGTTGAAGAGACTGGGGTGGCTAGCACAGATACGCAGTATTTT. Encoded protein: CSVEETGVASTDTQYF.

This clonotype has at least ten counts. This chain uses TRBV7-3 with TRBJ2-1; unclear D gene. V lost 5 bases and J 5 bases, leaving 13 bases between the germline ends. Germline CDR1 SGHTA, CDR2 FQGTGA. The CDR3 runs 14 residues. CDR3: CASSPSGQNNEQFF. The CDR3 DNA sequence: TGTGCCAGCAGCCCTTCCGGTCAAAACAATGAGCAGTTCTTC.

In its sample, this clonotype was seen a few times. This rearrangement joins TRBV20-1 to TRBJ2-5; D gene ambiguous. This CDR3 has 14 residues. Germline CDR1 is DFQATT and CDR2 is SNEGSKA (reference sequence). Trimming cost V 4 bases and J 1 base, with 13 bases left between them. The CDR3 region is CSATPVDLQETQYF. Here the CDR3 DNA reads TGCAGTGCTACCCCCGTTGACCTCCAAGAGACCCAGTACTTC.

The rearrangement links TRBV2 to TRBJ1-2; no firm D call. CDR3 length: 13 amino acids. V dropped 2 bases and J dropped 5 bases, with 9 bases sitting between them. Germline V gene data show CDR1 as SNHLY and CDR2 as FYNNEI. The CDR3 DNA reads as TGTGCCAGCAGTGAATCGAACGGGTATGGCTACACCTTC. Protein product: CASSESNGYGYTF.

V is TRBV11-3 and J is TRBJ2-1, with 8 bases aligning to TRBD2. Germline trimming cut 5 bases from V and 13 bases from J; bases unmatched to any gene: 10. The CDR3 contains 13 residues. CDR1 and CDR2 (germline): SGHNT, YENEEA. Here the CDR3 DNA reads TGTGCCAGCAGCCCGGGGACTAGTTCCCCCCAGTTCTTC. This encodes CASSPGTSSPQFF.

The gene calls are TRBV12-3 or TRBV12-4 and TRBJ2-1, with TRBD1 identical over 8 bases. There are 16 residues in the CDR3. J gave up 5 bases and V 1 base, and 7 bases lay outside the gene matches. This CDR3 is CASSLEVTGANNEQFF. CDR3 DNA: TGTGCCAGCAGTTTAGAGGTGACAGGGGCCAACAATGAGCAGTTCTTC.

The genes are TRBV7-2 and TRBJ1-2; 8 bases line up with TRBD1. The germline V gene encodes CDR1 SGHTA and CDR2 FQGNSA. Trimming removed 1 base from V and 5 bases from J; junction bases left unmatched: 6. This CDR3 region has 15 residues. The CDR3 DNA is TGTGCCAGCAGCTTAGGGACAGGGATAGGATATGGCTACACCTTC. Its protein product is CASSLGTGIGYGYTF.

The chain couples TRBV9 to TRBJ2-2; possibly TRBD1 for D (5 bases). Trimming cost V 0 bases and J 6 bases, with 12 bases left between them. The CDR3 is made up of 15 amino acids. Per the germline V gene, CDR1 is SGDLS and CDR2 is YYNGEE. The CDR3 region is CASSVESIGAGELFF. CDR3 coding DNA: TGTGCCAGCAGCGTAGAGAGTATAGGGGCCGGGGAGCTGTTTTTT.

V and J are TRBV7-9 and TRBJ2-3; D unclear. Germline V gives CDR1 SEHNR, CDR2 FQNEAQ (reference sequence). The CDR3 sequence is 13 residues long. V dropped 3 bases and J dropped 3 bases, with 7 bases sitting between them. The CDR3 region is CASSFYATDTQYF. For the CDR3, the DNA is TGTGCCAGCAGCTTCTATGCGACAGATACGCAGTATTTT.

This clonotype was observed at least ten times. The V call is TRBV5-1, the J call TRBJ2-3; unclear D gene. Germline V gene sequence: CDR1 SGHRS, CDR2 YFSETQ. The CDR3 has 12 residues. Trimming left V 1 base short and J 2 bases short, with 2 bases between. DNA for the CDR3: TGCGCCAGCAGCTTGCCCACAGATACGCAGTATTTT. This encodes CASSLPTDTQYF.

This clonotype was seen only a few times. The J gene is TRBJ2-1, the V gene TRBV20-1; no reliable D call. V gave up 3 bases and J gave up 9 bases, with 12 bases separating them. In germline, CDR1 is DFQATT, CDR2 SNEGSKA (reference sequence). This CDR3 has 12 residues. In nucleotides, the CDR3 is TGCAGTGCTAGCCCCCAGGCTCCTGAGCAGTTCTTC. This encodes CSASPQAPEQFF.